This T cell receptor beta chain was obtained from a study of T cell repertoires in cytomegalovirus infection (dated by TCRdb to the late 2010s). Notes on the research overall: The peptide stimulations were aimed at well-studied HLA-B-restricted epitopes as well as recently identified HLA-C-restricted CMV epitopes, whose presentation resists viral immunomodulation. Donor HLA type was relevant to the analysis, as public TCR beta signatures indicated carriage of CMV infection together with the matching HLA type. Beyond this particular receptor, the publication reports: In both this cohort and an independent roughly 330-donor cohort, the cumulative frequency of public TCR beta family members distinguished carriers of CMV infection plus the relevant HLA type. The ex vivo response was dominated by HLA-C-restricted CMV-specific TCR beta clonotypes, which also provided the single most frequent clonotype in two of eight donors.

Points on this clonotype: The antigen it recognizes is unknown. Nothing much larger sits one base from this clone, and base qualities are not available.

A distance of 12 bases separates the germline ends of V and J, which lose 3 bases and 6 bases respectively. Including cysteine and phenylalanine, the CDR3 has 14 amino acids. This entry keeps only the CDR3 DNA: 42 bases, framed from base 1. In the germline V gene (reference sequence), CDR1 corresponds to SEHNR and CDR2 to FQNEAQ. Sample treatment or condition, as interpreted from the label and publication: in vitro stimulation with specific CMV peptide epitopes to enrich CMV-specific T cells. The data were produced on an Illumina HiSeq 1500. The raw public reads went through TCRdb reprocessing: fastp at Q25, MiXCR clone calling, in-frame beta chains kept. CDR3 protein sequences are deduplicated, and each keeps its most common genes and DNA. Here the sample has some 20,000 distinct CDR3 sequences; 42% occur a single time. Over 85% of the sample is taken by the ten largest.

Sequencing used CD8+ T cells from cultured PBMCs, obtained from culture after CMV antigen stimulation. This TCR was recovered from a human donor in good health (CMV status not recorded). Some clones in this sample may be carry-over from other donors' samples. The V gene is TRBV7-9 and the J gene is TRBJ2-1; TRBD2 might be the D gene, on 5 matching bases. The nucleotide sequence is TGTGCCAGCAGCTTGTTTAGCGCGTTCAATGAGCAGTTCTTC. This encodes CASSLFSAFNEQFF.